The entry below describes one TCR beta chain. Antigen specificity is unknown. These data come from a study of blood T cells in healthy people across ages. Regarding the study as a whole: Expanded clonotype changes were possibly confounded by unknown donor CMV status.

CDR3 length: 16 amino acids. V was pared by 5 bases and J by 0 bases, with 14 bases between. The germline gives CDR1 SEHNR, CDR2 FQNEAQ (reference sequence). Using a J-beta primer mix together with a sample-barcoded 5' primer, a second PCR was run for roughly 7 to 11 cycles. TCRdb re-analysed the 5' RACE reads in MiXCR, keeping a single row per CDR3 protein. The sample has 750,000 or so distinct CDR3 sequences, approximately 25% seen once. All donors came from Russia, were Caucasian and healthy, and spanned ages about 6 to 95. These same records also appear under a second study, on T cells of mothers and their children.

The source of this sequence is a boy between 10 and 17 years old in good health. The sequencing input was blood. The genes are TRBV7-9 and TRBJ2-4; D possibly corresponds to TRBD1 (6 bases). CDR3 sequence reads: CASSKGQQLAKNIQYF. CDR3 bases: TGTGCCAGCAGCAAGGGACAACAACTAGCCAAAAACATTCAGTACTTC.